This T cell receptor (beta chain) was documented in a study of cytomegalovirus exposure and HLA in healthy donors. The table lists this clone with a count of one. Antigen: not known. The PCR ran on 60 Vbeta and 13 Jbeta primers. Some clones are missing from TCRdb's copy, which holds only in-frame ones; the method was immunoSEQ multiplex PCR. The sample lists about 160,000 clones; around 82% were seen once. CDR1 and CDR2 (germline): SEHNR, FQNEAQ (reference sequence). Trimming cost V 5 bases and J 5 bases; bases outside gene matches: 6. The CDR3 has 14 residues. Study-wide points: In vitro assays verified that a few CMV-associated chains recognized CMV antigens specifically. The only immune exposure information that was available was CMV serostatus.

The chain has TRBV7-9 and TRBJ2-5; 9 bases fit TRBD1. This sequence originates from a man under 40 in good health and CMV-seronegative. The sequenced material came from PBMCs. The DNA for the CDR3 is TGTGCCAGCAGCCCATACAGGGGGCTGGAGACCCAGTACTTC. Translating gives CASSPYRGLETQYF.